This entry features one T cell receptor (beta chain) sequence. This record comes from a study of control samples from healthy donors and cancer patients. Generated by immunoSEQ multiplex PCR, the TCRdb table keeps only in-frame clones and is missing some. The sample carries 160,000 or so clones, around 94% recorded once. The V and J ends lost 2 bases and 1 base, in that order; junction bases with no gene match: 9. Germline V gene sequence: CDR1 SGHDT, CDR2 YYEEEE. The CDR3 runs 17 residues. The rearrangement uses TRBV5-6 and TRBJ1-5, with 7 positions matching TRBD1. The clonotype originates from a man in his sixties with colorectal cancer. The sequenced material came from PBMCs. CDR3 in DNA: TGTGCCAGCAGCTTTCTGGGGGCAGGGGGGAGCAATCAGCCCCAGCATTTT. It encodes CASSFLGAGGSNQPQHF. Complete variable domain (other parts from reference TRBV5-6 and TRBJ1-5): DAGVTQSPTHLIKTRGQQVTLRCSPKSGHDTVSWYQQALGQGPQFIFQYYEEEERQRGNFPDRFSGHQFPNYSSELNVNALLLGDSALYLCASSFLGAGGSNQPQHFGDGTRLSIL.